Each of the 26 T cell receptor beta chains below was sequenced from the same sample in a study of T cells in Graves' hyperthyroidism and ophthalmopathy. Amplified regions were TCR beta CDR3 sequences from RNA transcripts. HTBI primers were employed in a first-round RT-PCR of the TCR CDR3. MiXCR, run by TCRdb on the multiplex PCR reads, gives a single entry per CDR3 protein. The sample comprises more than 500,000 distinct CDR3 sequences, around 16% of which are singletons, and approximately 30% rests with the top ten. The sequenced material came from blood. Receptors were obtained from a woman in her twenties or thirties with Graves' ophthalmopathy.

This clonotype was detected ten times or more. CDR3 sequence: CASMGQGLDTQYF. In nucleotides, the CDR3 is TGTGCCAGCATGGGACAGGGATTAGATACGCAGTATTTT. The chain couples TRBV6-1 to TRBJ2-3, with 9 bases fitting TRBD1. CDR1 is MNHNS, CDR2 SASEGT, per germline. The CDR3 contains 13 residues. V dropped 7 bases and J dropped 5; count of bases not matched to a gene: 4.

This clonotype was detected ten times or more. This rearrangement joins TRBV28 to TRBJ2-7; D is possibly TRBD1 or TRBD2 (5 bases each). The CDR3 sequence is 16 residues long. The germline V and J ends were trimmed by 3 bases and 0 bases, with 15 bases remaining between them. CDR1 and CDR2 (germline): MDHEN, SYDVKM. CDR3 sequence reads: CASSFPGTASSYEQYF. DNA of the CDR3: TGTGCCAGCAGTTTCCCCGGGACCGCGAGCTCCTACGAGCAGTACTTC. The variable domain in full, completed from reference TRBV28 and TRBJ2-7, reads DVKVTQSSRYLVKRTGEKVFLECVQDMDHENMFWYRQDPGLGLRLIYFSYDVKMKEKGDIPEGYSVSREKKERFSLILESASTNQTSMYLCASSFPGTASSYEQYFGPGTRLTVT.

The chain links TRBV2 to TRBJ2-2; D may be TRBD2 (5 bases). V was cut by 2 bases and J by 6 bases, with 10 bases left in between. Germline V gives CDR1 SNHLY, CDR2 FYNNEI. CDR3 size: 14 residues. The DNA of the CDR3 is TGTGCCAGCAGTGAACTTCTGAGGGCCGGGGAGCTGTTTTTT. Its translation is CASSELLRAGELFF.

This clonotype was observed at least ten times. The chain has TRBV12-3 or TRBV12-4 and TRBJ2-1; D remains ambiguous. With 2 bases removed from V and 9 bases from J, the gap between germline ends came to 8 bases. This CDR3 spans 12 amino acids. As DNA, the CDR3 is TGTGCCAGCAGTTTAATTGGCGGTGAGCAGTTCTTC. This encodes CASSLIGGEQFF.

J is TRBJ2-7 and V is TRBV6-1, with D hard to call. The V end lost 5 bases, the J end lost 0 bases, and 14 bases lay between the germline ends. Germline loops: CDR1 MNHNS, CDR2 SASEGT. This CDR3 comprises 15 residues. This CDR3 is CASSQDPPDSYEQYF. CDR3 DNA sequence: TGTGCCAGCAGTCAAGACCCCCCGGACTCCTACGAGCAGTACTTC.

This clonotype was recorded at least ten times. The CDR3 DNA reads TGTGCCAGCAGTTTACCCCAGGGGGCGGGAGGTGGCTACACCTTC. Translating it yields CASSLPQGAGGGYTF. This chain joins TRBV28 and TRBJ1-2; TRBD1 agrees at 8 bases. V gave up 2 bases and J gave up 7 bases; unmatched junction bases: 9. Germline assignment: CDR1 MDHEN and CDR2 SYDVKM. The CDR3 contains 15 residues.

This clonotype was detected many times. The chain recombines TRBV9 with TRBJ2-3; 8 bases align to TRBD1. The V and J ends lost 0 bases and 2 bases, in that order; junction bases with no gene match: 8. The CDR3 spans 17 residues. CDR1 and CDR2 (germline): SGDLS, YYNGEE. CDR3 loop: CASSVAPGTGYTDTQYF. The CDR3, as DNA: TGTGCCAGCAGCGTAGCTCCCGGGACAGGCTACACAGATACGCAGTATTTT.

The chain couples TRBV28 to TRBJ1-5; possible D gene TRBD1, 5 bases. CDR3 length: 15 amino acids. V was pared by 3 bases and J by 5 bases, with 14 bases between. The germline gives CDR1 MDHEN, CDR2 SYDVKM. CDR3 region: CASSLPGNRDQPQHF. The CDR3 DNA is TGTGCCAGCAGTTTGCCAGGGAATAGGGATCAGCCCCAGCATTTT.

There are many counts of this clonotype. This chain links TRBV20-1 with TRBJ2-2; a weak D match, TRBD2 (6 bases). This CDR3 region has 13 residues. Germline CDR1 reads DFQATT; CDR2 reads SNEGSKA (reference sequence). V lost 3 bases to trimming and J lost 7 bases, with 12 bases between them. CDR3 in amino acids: CSASGTFNGELFF. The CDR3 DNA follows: TGCAGTGCTAGCGGGACTTTTAACGGGGAGCTGTTTTTT.

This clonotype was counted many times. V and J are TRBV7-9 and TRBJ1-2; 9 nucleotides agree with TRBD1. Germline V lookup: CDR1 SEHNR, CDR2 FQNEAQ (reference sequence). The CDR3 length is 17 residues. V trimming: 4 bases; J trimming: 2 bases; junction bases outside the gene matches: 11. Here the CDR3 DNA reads TGTGCCAGCAGCTCCGCCACCACTGGACAGGGGAACTATGGCTACACCTTC. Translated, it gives CASSSATTGQGNYGYTF.

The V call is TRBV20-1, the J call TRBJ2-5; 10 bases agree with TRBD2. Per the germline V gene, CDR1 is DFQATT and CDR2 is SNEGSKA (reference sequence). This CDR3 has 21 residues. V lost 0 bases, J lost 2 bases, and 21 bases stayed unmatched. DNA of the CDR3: TGCAGTGCTAGAGATTCATCCACTACTAGCGGGATCCCCCCGGGGCAAGAGACCCAGTACTTC. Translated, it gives CSARDSSTTSGIPPGQETQYF.

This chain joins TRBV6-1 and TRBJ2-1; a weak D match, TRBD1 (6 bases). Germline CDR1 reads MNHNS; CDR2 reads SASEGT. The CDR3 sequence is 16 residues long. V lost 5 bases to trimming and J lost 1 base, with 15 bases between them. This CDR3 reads CASSYADSSSYNEQFF. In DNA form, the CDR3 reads TGTGCCAGCAGTTATGCGGACAGTAGTTCCTACAATGAGCAGTTCTTC.

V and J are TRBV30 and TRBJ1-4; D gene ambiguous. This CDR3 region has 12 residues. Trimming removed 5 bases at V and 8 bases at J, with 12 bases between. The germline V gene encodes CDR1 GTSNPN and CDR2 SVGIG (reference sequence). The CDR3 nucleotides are TGTGCCTGGGGGGAGATCCCCGAAAAACTGTTTTTT. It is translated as CAWGEIPEKLFF.

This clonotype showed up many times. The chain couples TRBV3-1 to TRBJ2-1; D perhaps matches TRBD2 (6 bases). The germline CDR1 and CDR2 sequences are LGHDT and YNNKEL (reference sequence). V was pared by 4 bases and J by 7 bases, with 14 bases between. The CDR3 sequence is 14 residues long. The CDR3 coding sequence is TGTGCCAGCAGCCCCCAGGACTACGGGAATGAGCAGTTCTTC. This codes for CASSPQDYGNEQFF.

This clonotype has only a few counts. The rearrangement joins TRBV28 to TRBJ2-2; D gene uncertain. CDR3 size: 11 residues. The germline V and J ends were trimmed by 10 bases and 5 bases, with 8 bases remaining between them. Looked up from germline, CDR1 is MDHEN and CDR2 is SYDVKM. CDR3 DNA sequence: TGTGCCACTCAAAGGACCGGGGAGCTGTTTTTT. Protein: CATQRTGELFF.

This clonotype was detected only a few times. The CDR3 loop is CASSSRLEPYNEQFF. Here the CDR3 DNA reads TGTGCCAGCAGTTCTCGACTAGAGCCTTACAATGAGCAGTTCTTC. This chain connects TRBV6-2 or TRBV6-3 to TRBJ2-1; perhaps TRBD2 as D (6 bases). The germline V and J ends were trimmed by 4 bases and 4 bases, with 14 bases remaining between them. The CDR3 covers 15 residues. Per germline, CDR1 MNHEY and CDR2 SVGEGT.

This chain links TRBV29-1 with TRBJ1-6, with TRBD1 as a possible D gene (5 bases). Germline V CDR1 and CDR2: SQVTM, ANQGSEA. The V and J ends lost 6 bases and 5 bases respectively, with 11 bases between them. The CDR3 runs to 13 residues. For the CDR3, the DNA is TGCAGCGTACGGCGGGGGAATAATTCACCCCTCCACTTT. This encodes CSVRRGNNSPLHF.

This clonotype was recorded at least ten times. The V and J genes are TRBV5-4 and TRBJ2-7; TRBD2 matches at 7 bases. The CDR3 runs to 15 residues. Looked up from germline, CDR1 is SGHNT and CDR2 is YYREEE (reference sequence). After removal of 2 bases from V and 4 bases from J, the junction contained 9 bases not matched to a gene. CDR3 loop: CASSLPSGKTYEQYF. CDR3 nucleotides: TGTGCCAGCAGCTTACCTAGCGGCAAAACGTACGAGCAGTACTTC.

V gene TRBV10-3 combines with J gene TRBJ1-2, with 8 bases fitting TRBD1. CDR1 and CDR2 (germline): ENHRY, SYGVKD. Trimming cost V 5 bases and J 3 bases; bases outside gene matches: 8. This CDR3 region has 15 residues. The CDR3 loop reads CAISYRDRTHYGYTF. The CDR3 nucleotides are TGTGCCATCAGTTATCGGGACAGGACCCACTATGGCTACACCTTC.

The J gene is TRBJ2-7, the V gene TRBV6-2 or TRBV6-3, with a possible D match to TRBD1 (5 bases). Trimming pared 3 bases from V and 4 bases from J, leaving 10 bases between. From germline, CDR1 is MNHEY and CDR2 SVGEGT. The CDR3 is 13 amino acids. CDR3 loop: CASSYVRAYEQYF. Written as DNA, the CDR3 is TGTGCCAGCAGTTATGTCAGGGCGTACGAGCAGTACTTC.

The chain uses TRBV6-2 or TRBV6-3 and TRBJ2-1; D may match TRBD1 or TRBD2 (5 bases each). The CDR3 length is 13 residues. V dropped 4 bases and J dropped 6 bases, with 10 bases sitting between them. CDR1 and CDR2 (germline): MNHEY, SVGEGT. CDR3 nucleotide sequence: TGTGCCAGCAGTTTTGGGACCACCAATGAGCAGTTCTTC. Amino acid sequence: CASSFGTTNEQFF.

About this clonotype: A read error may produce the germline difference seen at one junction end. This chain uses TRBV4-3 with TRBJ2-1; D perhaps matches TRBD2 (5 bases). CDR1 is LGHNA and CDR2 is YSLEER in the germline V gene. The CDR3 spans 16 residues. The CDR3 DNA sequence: TGCGCCAGCAGCCAAGATTCAGCGGACTCCTACAATGAGCAGCTCTTC. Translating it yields CASSQDSADSYNEQLF.

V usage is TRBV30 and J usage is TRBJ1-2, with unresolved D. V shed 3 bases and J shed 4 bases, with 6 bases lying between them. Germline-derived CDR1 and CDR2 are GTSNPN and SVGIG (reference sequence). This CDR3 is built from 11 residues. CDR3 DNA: TGTGCCTGGAGCCGAGGCTATGGCTACACCTTC. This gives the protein CAWSRGYGYTF.

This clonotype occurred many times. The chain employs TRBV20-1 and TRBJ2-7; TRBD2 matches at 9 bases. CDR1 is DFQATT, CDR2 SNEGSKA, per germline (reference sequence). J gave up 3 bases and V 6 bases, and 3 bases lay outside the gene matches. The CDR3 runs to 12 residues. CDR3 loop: CSALAGNYEQYF. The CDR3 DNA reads TGCAGTGCCCTAGCGGGAAACTACGAGCAGTACTTC.

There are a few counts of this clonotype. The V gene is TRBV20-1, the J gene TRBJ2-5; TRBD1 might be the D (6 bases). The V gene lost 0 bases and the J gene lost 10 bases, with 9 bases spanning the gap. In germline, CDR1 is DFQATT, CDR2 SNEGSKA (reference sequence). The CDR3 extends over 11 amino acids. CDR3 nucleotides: TGCAGTGCTAGAGATGGCAGGGGCCAGTACTTC. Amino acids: CSARDGRGQYF.

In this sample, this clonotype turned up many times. CDR3 bases: TGTGCCAGCAGCTCCCGGACTAGGACAAATGCGGATACGCAGTATTTT. As protein: CASSSRTRTNADTQYF. The V call is TRBV11-1, the J call TRBJ2-3; 7 nucleotides align to TRBD2. The trim removed 4 bases at V and 6 bases at J, leaving 13 bases unmatched. The V gene's germline CDR1 is SGHAT and CDR2 FQDESV (reference sequence). This CDR3 contains 16 residues.